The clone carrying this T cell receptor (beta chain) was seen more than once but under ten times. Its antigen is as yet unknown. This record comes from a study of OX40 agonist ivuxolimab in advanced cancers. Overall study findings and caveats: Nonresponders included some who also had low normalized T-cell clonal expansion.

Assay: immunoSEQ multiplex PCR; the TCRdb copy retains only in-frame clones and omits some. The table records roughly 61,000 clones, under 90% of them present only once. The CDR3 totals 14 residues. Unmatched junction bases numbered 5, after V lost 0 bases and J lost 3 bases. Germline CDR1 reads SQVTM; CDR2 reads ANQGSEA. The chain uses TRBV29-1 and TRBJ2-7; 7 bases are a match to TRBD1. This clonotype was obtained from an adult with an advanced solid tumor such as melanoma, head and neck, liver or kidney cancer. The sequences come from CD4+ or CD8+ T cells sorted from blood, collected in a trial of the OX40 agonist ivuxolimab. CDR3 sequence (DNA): TGCAGCGTTGAAGATCCGAGACAGGGCTACGAGCAGTACTTC. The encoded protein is CSVEDPRQGYEQYF.